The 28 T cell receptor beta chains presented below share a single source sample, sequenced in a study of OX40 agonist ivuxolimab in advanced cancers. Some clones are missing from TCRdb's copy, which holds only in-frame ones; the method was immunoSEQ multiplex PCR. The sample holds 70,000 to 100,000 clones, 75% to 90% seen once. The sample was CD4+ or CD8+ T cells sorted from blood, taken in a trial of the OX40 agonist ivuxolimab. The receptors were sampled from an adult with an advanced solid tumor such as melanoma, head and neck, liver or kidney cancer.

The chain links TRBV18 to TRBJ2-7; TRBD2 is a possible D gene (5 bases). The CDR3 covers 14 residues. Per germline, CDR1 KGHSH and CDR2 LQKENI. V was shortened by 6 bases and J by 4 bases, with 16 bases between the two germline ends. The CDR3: CASSRVGERYEQYF. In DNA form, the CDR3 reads TGTGCCAGCTCGAGGGTGGGAGAGAGGTACGAGCAGTACTTC.

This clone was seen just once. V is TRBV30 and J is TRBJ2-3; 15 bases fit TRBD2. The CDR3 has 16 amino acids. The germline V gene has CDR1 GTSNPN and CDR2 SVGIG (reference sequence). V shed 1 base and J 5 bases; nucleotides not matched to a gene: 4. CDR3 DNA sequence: TGTGCCTGGAGTGAGGGACTAGCGGGAGGTAGAGATACGCAGTATTTT. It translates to CAWSEGLAGGRDTQYF.

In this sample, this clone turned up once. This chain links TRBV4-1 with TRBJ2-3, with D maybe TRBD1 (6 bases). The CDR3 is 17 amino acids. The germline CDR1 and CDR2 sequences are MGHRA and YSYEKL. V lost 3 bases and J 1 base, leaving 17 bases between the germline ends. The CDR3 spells CASSHPRQGSRTDTQYF. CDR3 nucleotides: TGCGCCAGCAGCCACCCCAGGCAGGGGTCGCGCACAGATACGCAGTATTTT.

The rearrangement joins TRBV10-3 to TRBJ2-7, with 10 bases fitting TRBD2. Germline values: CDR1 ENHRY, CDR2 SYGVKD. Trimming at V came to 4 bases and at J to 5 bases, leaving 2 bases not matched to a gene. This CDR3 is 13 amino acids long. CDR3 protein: CAISGLAGDEQYF. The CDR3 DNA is TGTGCCATCAGTGGACTAGCGGGCGACGAGCAGTACTTC.

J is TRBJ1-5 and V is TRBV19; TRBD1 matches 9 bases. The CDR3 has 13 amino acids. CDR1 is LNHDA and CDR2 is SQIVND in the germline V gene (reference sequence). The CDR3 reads CGTGGFGNQPQHF. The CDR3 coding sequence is TGTGGCACAGGGGGCTTTGGCAATCAGCCCCAGCATTTT.

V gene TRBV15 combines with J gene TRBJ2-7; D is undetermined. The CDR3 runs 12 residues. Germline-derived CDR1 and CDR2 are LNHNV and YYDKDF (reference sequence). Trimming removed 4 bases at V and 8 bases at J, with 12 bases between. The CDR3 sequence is CATSIGAQKQYF. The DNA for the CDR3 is TGTGCCACCAGCATTGGTGCGCAGAAGCAGTACTTC.

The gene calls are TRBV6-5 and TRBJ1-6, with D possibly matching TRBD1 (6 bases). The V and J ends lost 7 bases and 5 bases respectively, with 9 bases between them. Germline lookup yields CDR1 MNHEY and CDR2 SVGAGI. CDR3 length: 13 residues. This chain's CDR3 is CASTRTDNSPLHF. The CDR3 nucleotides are TGTGCCAGCACCAGGACAGATAATTCACCCCTCCACTTT.

In DNA, the CDR3 is TGTGCCAGCAGAGGATGGGGGGAGGAGAATAGGGCCTACGAGCAGTACTTC. Its translation is CASRGWGEENRAYEQYF. This rearrangement joins TRBV27 to TRBJ2-7; a weak D match, TRBD2 (6 bases). Deletions cut 6 bases from V and 2 bases from J, with 23 bases between. CDR1 and CDR2 (germline): MNHEY, SMNVEV (reference sequence). This CDR3 is 17 amino acids long.

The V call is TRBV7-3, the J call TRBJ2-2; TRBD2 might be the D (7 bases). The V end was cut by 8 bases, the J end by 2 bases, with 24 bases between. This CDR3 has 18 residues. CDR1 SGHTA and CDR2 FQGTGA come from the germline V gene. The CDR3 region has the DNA TGTGCCAGCCGAAGAACTAAGGGGGGGCTACCAAACACCGGGGAGCTGTTTTTT. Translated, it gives CASRRTKGGLPNTGELFF.

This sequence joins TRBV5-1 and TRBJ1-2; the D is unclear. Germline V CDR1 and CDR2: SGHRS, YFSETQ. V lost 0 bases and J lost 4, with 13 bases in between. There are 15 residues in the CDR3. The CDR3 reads CASSLEVQDLYGYTF. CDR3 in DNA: TGCGCCAGCAGCTTGGAGGTCCAGGACCTCTATGGCTACACCTTC.

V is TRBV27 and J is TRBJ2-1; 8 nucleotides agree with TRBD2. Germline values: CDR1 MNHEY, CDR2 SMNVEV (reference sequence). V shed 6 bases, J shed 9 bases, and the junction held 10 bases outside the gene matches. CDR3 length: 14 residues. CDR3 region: CASRKAGVGPEQFF. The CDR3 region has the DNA TGTGCCAGCAGAAAAGCGGGAGTGGGTCCTGAGCAGTTCTTC.

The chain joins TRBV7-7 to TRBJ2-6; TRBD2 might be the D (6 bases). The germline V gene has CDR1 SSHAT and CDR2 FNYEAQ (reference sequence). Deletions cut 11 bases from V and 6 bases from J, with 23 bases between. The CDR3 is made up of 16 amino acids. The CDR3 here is CAVYSGGRREANVLTF. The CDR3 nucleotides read TGTGCCGTATACTCCGGAGGACGGCGGGAGGCCAACGTCCTGACTTTC.

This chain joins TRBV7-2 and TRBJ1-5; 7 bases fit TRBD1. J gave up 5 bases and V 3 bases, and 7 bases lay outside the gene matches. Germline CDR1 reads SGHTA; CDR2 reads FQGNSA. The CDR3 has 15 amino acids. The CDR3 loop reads CASSLLQGRDQPQHF. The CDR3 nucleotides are TGTGCCAGCAGCTTGTTACAGGGGCGCGATCAGCCCCAGCATTTT.

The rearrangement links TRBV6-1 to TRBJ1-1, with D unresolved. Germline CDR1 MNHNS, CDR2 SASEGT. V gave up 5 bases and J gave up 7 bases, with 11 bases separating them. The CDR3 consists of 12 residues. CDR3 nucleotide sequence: TGTGCCAGCAGTATGATATCCGATGAAGCTTTCTTT. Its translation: CASSMISDEAFF.

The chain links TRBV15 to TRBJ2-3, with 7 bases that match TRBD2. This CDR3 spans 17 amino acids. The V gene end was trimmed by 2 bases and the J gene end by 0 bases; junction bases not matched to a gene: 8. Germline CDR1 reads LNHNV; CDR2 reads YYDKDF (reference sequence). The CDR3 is CATSRHEPGLSTDTQYF. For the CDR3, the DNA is TGTGCCACCAGCAGACATGAGCCGGGACTAAGCACAGATACGCAGTATTTT.

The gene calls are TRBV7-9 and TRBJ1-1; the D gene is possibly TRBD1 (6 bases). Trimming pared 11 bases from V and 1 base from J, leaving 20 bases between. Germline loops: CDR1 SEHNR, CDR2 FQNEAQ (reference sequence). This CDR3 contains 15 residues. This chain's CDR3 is CAALPQGLRNTEAFF. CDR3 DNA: TGTGCCGCACTACCGCAGGGGTTAAGGAACACTGAAGCTTTCTTT.

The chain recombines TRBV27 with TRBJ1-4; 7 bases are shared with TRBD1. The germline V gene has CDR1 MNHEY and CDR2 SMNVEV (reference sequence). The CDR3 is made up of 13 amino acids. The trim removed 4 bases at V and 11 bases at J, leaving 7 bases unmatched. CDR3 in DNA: TGTGCCAGCAGTTCCGACAGGGCGCGGAAACTGTTTTTT. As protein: CASSSDRARKLFF.

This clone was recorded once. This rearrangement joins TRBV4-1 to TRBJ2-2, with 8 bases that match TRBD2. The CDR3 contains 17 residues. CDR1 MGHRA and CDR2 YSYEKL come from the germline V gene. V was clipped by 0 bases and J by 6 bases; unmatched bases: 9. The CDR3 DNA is TGCGCCAGCAGCCAAGAAGGGTTGTTCGGGGGGGCCGGGGAGCTGTTTTTT. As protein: CASSQEGLFGGAGELFF.

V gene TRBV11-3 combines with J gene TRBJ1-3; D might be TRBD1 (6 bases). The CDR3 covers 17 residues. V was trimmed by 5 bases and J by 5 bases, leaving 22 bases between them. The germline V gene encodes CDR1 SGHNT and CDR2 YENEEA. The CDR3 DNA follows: TGTGCCAGCAGCCGAACTACCCATACAGGGTTGCGAAACACCATATATTTT. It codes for CASSRTTHTGLRNTIYF.

CDR3 loop: CAWSVLALINEKLFF. The CDR3 DNA is TGTGCCTGGAGTGTACTAGCCTTAATCAATGAAAAACTGTTTTTT. V and J are TRBV30 and TRBJ1-4; D gene uncertain. V gave up 0 bases and J gave up 5 bases, with 13 bases separating them. Germline assignment: CDR1 GTSNPN and CDR2 SVGIG (reference sequence). The CDR3 totals 15 residues.

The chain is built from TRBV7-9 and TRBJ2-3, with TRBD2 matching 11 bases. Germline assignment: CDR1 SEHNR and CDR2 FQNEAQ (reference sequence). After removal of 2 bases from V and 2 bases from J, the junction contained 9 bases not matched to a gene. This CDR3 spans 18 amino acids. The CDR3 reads CASSLTPSGRLYTDTQYF. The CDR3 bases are TGTGCCAGCAGCTTAACCCCTAGCGGGAGGCTGTACACAGATACGCAGTATTTT. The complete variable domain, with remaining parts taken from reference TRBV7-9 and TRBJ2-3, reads DTGVSQNPRHKITKRGQNVTFRCDPISEHNRLYWYRQTLGQGPEFLTYFQNEAQLEKSRLLSDRFSAERPKGSFSTLEIQRTEQGDSAMYLCASSLTPSGRLYTDTQYFGPGTRLTVL.

CDR3 nucleotide sequence: TGTGCCAGTAGTGTTTACAATGAGCAGTTCTTC. It translates to CASSVYNEQFF. V and J are TRBV19 and TRBJ2-1, with no clear D. Per germline, CDR1 LNHDA and CDR2 SQIVND (reference sequence). Deletions cut 5 bases from V and 4 bases from J, with 3 bases between. This CDR3 contains 11 residues.

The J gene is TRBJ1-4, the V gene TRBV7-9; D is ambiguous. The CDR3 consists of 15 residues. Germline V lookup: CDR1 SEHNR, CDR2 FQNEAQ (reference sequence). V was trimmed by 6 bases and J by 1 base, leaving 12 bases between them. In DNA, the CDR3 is TGTGCCAGCAGTCAAATAAGACTAACTAATGAAAAACTGTTTTTT. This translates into CASSQIRLTNEKLFF. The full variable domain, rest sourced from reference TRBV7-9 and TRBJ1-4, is DTGVSQNPRHKITKRGQNVTFRCDPISEHNRLYWYRQTLGQGPEFLTYFQNEAQLEKSRLLSDRFSAERPKGSFSTLEIQRTEQGDSAMYLCASSQIRLTNEKLFFGSGTQLSVL.

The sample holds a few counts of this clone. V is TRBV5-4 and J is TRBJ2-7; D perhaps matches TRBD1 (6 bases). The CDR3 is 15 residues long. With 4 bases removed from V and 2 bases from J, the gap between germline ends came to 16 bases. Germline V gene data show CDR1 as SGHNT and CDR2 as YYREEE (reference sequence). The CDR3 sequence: CASSPISGQTYEQYF. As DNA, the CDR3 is TGTGCCAGCAGCCCTATTTCTGGACAGACCTACGAGCAGTACTTC.

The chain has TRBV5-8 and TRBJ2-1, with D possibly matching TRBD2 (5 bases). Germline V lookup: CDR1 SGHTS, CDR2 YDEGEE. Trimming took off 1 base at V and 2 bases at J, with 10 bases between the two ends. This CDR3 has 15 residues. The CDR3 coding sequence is TGTGCCAGCAGCTTGATCGTACTAGCCTACAATGAGCAGTTCTTC. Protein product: CASSLIVLAYNEQFF.

The CDR3 DNA follows: TGTGCCTGGAGTCCCACGAATAGGGTCAAGTTTATGAACACTGAAGCTTTCTTT. Its protein product is CAWSPTNRVKFMNTEAFF. The chain uses TRBV30 and TRBJ1-1; D gene unclear. In germline, CDR1 is GTSNPN, CDR2 SVGIG (reference sequence). Trimming stripped 2 bases from V and 0 bases from J, with 22 bases between. The CDR3 sequence is 18 residues long.

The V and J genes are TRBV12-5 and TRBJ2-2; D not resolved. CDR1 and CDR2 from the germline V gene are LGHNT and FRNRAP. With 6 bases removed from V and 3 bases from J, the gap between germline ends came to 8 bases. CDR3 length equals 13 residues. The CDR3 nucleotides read TGTGCTAGTGGCCGTTCATACACCGGGGAGCTGTTTTTT. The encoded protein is CASGRSYTGELFF.

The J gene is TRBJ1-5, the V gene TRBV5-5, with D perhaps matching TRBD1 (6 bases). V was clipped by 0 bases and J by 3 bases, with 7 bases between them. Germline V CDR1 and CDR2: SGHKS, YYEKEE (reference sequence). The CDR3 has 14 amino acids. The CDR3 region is CASSLDRANQPQHF. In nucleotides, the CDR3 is TGTGCCAGCAGCTTGGACAGGGCCAATCAGCCCCAGCATTTT. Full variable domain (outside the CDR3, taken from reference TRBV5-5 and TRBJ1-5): DAGVTQSPTHLIKTRGQQVTLRCSPISGHKSVSWYQQVLGQGPQFIFQYYEKEERGRGNFPDRFSARQFPNYSSELNVNALLLGDSALYLCASSLDRANQPQHFGDGTRLSIL.